The clone carrying this T cell receptor beta chain has a handful of counts. Antigen: not known. The data are from a study of identical twins. Germline-derived CDR1 and CDR2 are MNHEY and SVGAGI. CDR3 length equals 16 residues. J was trimmed by 3 bases and V by 2 bases; bases with no gene match: 6. A single record per CDR3 protein comes from TCRdb applying MiXCR to the 5' RACE reads. The data contain around 250,000 distinct CDR3 sequences, about 7.3% of them singletons. Findings of the study overall: In cord blood, abundant beta clonotypes had fewer insertions; memory showed no trend. Among beta out-of-frame sequences, excess sharing between twins appeared weaker. Recombination models fit unrelated individuals' TCR alpha sharing but underestimated twins'.

This sample also appeared in a second study, on yellow fever vaccine responses in identical twins.

Sequenced sample: memory (CD45RO+) T cells sorted from blood. The V gene is TRBV6-5, the J gene TRBJ2-1, with 8 bases identical to TRBD1. This TCR derives from a young woman in good health. CDR3 sequence: CASSYVGQVVYNEQFF. CDR3 DNA sequence: TGTGCCAGCAGTTACGTGGGACAGGTCGTCTACAATGAGCAGTTCTTC.